Listed here are 9 T cell receptor beta chains from one sample, sequenced in a study of neurological immune-mediated disorders. TCRdb reanalysed the 5' RACE reads using MiXCR and keeps one entry per CDR3 protein. The sample carries around 130,000 distinct CDR3 sequences, roughly 3.2% recorded once. The material sequenced was PBMCs. The receptor source for this set is a woman in her 30s with multiple sclerosis.

This clonotype has a count of ten or more. Written as DNA, the CDR3 is TGTGCCAGCAGCCCGGACAGGGACTTTGAAAAACTGTTTTTT. Its translation: CASSPDRDFEKLFF. The rearrangement links TRBV6-6 to TRBJ1-4; the match to TRBD1 covers 8 bases. This CDR3 is 14 amino acids long. The J segment lost 7 bases and the V segment lost 6 bases, leaving 7 bases of the junction unmatched. Per the germline V gene, CDR1 is MNHNY and CDR2 is SVGAGI (reference sequence).

This clonotype was seen many times. This chain joins TRBV6-5 and TRBJ2-7; a possible D gene is TRBD1 (6 bases). The germline gives CDR1 MNHEY, CDR2 SVGAGI. This CDR3 spans 16 amino acids. Deletions cut 6 bases from V and 2 bases from J, with 20 bases between. CDR3 sequence: CASRKLTGSGTYEQYF. CDR3 coding DNA: TGTGCCAGCAGGAAGTTAACAGGGTCTGGGACCTACGAGCAGTACTTC.

The chain employs TRBV15 and TRBJ2-3, with 8 bases aligning to TRBD2. The V gene end was trimmed by 3 bases and the J gene end by 0 bases; junction bases not matched to a gene: 5. Germline CDR1 reads LNHNV; CDR2 reads YYDKDF (reference sequence). This CDR3 has 16 amino acids. In DNA, the CDR3 is TGTGCCACCAGCAGCGGTCCGGGGGGGAGCACAGATACGCAGTATTTT. Protein sequence: CATSSGPGGSTDTQYF.

This clonotype was counted ten times or more. The genes are TRBV12-3 or TRBV12-4 and TRBJ1-1; perhaps TRBD1 as D (6 bases). V gave up 0 bases and J gave up 1 base, with 9 bases separating them. The length of the CDR3 is 15 residues. The CDR3 DNA reads as TGTGCCAGCAGTTTAGCGAGGACAGAGAACACTGAAGCTTTCTTT. It encodes CASSLARTENTEAFF.

This clonotype was found many times. This chain connects TRBV5-6 to TRBJ1-5, with 8 nucleotides matching TRBD1. Unmatched junction bases numbered 4, after V lost 3 bases and J lost 5 bases. Germline CDR1 and CDR2: SGHDT and YYEEEE. CDR3 length: 14 amino acids. CDR3 residues: CASSWGTGDQPQHF. In DNA, the CDR3 is TGTGCCAGCAGCTGGGGGACAGGAGATCAGCCCCAGCATTTT.

This clonotype has ten or more counts. CDR3 DNA: TGCGCCAGCAGCTCGACAGGGTGGGACACTGAAGCTTTCTTT. Translating it yields CASSSTGWDTEAFF. The chain combines TRBV5-1 with TRBJ1-1; 7 positions match TRBD1. The trim removed 3 bases at V and 3 bases at J, leaving 5 bases unmatched. The CDR3 totals 14 residues. The germline V gene encodes CDR1 SGHRS and CDR2 YFSETQ. The whole variable domain, filled in from reference TRBV5-1 and TRBJ1-1, reads KAGVTQTPRYLIKTRGQQVTLSCSPISGHRSVSWYQQTPGQGLQFLFEYFSETQRNKGNFPGRFSGRQFSNSRSEMNVSTLELGDSALYLCASSSTGWDTEAFFGQGTRLTVV.

Only a few counts were recorded for this clonotype. The junction shows a germline mismatch at one end, possibly a read error. The chain employs TRBV11-2 and TRBJ1-5; 9 nucleotides agree with TRBD1. The CDR3 spans 15 residues. Per the germline V gene, CDR1 is SGHAT and CDR2 is FQNNGV. The CDR3 spells CASSPGTGKNQPQNF. The CDR3 DNA sequence: TGTGCCAGCAGCCCTGGGACAGGGAAGAATCAGCCCCAGAATTTT.

This clonotype was seen at least ten times. The rearrangement joins TRBV5-1 to TRBJ2-3; D remains ambiguous. This CDR3 contains 13 residues. V lost 2 bases, J lost 5 bases, and 9 bases lay in between. Germline V CDR1 and CDR2: SGHRS, YFSETQ. CDR3 sequence reads: CASSFSTVDTQYF. The CDR3 region has the DNA TGCGCCAGCAGCTTCTCGACTGTAGATACGCAGTATTTT. The variable domain in full, with the rest retrieved from reference TRBV5-1 and TRBJ2-3, is KAGVTQTPRYLIKTRGQQVTLSCSPISGHRSVSWYQQTPGQGLQFLFEYFSETQRNKGNFPGRFSGRQFSNSRSEMNVSTLELGDSALYLCASSFSTVDTQYFGPGTRLTVL.

The chain combines TRBV20-1 with TRBJ1-1; D not certain. The CDR3 is made up of 12 amino acids. Deletions cut 2 bases from V and 3 bases from J, with 7 bases between. Germline V gene lookup returns CDR1 DFQATT and CDR2 SNEGSKA (reference sequence). CDR3 nucleotides: TGCAGTGCTAGAAAGGTGGACACTGAAGCTTTCTTT. Translated, it gives CSARKVDTEAFF.